This T cell receptor beta chain stems from a study of T cell repertoires in cytomegalovirus infection. On the study more broadly: Used in the study were CMV epitopes, some recently identified and HLA-C-restricted, others well-studied and HLA-B-restricted. Carrying CMV and the relevant HLA type showed in public TCR beta signatures.

This clonotype was recorded once. Its antigen is not identified. TCRdb re-called the reads through MiXCR, storing one row per CDR3 protein. The table lists hundreds of thousands of distinct CDR3 sequences, 30% to 40% of them singletons, with more than 12% in the top ten. Here the sequenced sample was cultured CD8+ T cells from PBMCs, taken from culture after CMV antigen stimulation. This TCR was recovered from a human donor in good health (CMV status not recorded). Some clones in this sample may be carry-over from other donors' samples.

The CDR3 here is CASSGRARDGYTF. The CDR3 DNA is TGTGCCAGCAGTGGCAGGGCGAGAGATGGCTACACCTTC. The rearrangement links TRBV2 to TRBJ1-2; D might be TRBD1 (5 bases). CDR1 is SNHLY, CDR2 FYNNEI, per germline. CDR3 length: 13 amino acids. Deletions cut 4 bases from V and 6 bases from J, with 12 bases between.